This T cell receptor (beta chain) was identified in a study of blood T cell repertoires in COVID-19. Study in general: Samples of COVID-19 (acute and convalescent) were obtained from the United States, Italy and Spain. PBMCs, B-cell-depleted T cells, or T cells provided the cDNA or gDNA that made up the material.

CDR1 is LGHNA and CDR2 is YNFKEQ in the germline V gene. The germline V and J ends were trimmed by 1 base and 0 bases, with 10 bases remaining between them. The CDR3 extends over 15 amino acids. Clones were sequenced by immunoSEQ multiplex PCR, and TCRdb holds only the in-frame ones, with some missing. Among roughly 410,000 clones listed, 87% were seen once. The genes are TRBV4-2 and TRBJ2-7, with D tentatively TRBD2 (6 bases). The sample comprised peripheral blood. This sequence originates from a woman aged 55-69 years with COVID-19, enrolled during active disease. The CDR3 spells CASSQGTGDSYEQYF. DNA for the CDR3: TGTGCCAGCAGCCAAGGGACGGGGGACTCCTACGAGCAGTACTTC.